These 19 T cell receptor beta chains were sequenced from one sample in a study of low-dose radiotherapy and immunotherapy resistance in tumors. Time point of the sample: before trial treatment. cDNA synthesis used a TRAV/TRBV-specific primer set for both chains. The authors amplified TCRs for approximately 20 PCR cycles with a constant-region primer and a V-primer adapter. Via MiXCR, TCRdb re-called the reads, giving one row per CDR3 protein. The sample has 65,000 to 100,000 distinct CDR3 sequences, 15% to 20% seen once. Specimen: PBMCs, collected before treatment. These receptors were obtained from a male donor with prostate cancer.

V usage is TRBV11-1 and J usage is TRBJ2-2; D assignment may be TRBD1 or TRBD2 (5 bases each). Germline lookup yields CDR1 SGHAT and CDR2 FQDESV (reference sequence). CDR3 length: 18 residues. V was clipped by 1 base and J by 5 bases, with 20 bases between them. CDR3 sequence (DNA): TGTGCCAGCAGCTTAGTACGGGGCCAGAGATTGTGGACCGGGGAGCTGTTTTTT. Translation: CASSLVRGQRLWTGELFF.

This clonotype has a count of ten or more. The rearrangement uses TRBV6-8 and TRBJ2-7; TRBD2 might be the D (6 bases). CDR1 and CDR2 from the germline V gene are MNHGY and SAAAGT. V lost 5 bases to trimming and J lost 3 bases, with 17 bases between them. The CDR3 is 15 residues long. The CDR3 protein is CASSVSGVLGYEQYF. The CDR3 coding sequence is TGTGCCAGCAGTGTCTCGGGGGTCTTGGGCTACGAGCAGTACTTC.

This clonotype appeared many times. The rearrangement joins TRBV5-1 to TRBJ2-7; 11 bases are a match to TRBD2. J lost 3 bases, V lost 4 bases, and 6 bases had no gene match. Germline V lookup: CDR1 SGHRS, CDR2 YFSETQ. The CDR3 is 15 residues long. DNA of the CDR3: TGCGCCAGCAGCCCCAAGACTAGCGGGGACTACGAGCAGTACTTC. Its translation: CASSPKTSGDYEQYF.

In its sample, this clonotype was seen many times. The chain carries TRBV29-1 and TRBJ2-7, with D tentatively TRBD2 (6 bases). V dropped 6 bases and J dropped 4 bases, with 16 bases sitting between them. Germline loops: CDR1 SQVTM, CDR2 ANQGSEA. CDR3 length: 13 residues. The DNA of the CDR3 is TGCAGCGTCGTGGGACTCGGCCCTTACGAGCAGTACTTC. Its protein is CSVVGLGPYEQYF.

Ten or more counts support this clonotype. The rearrangement uses TRBV5-1 and TRBJ2-3, with D possibly matching TRBD1 (6 bases). CDR3 length: 15 amino acids. V was pared by 5 bases and J by 10 bases, with 23 bases between. Per the germline V gene, CDR1 is SGHRS and CDR2 is YFSETQ. The CDR3 coding sequence is TGCGCCAGCAGAACATCTATCACCGGGACACAGCCGCAGTATTTT. Translating gives CASRTSITGTQPQYF.

The J gene is TRBJ1-1, the V gene TRBV5-3, with 8 bases fitting TRBD1. TRBV5-3 is an open reading frame whose function is uncertain. V was pared by 4 bases and J by 0 bases, with 8 bases of the junction left unmatched. This CDR3 is built from 16 residues. CDR3 nucleotides: TGTGCCAGAAGCACCGGACAGGGCCTTGTGAACACTGAAGCTTTCTTT. Residues: CARSTGQGLVNTEAFF.

This clonotype was seen at least ten times. This chain uses TRBV20-1 with TRBJ1-2; D uncertain. CDR1 and CDR2 from the germline V gene are DFQATT and SNEGSKA (reference sequence). With 3 bases removed from V and 2 bases from J, the gap between germline ends came to 7 bases. The CDR3 has 12 amino acids. CDR3 nucleotides: TGCAGTGCTAGTCCTGAAAACTATGGCTACACCTTC. Protein: CSASPENYGYTF.

This clonotype was seen ten or more times. The chain recombines TRBV5-4 with TRBJ1-4, with D hard to call. Germline loops: CDR1 SGHNT, CDR2 YYREEE (reference sequence). V was trimmed by 1 base and J by 5 bases, leaving 6 bases between them. This CDR3 has 13 residues. The CDR3 is CASSLNVNEKLFF. CDR3 nucleotide sequence: TGTGCCAGCAGCTTGAATGTGAATGAAAAACTGTTTTTT.

This clonotype was seen a single time. V is TRBV11-2 and J is TRBJ2-3, with 7 bases identical to TRBD1. Germline assignment: CDR1 SGHAT and CDR2 FQNNGV. The CDR3 is 15 amino acids. The V and J ends lost 1 base and 9 bases, in that order; junction bases with no gene match: 10. CDR3 protein: CASSLGTGSVGTQYF. Written as DNA, the CDR3 is TGTGCCAGCAGCTTAGGGACAGGTAGCGTCGGCACGCAGTATTTT. The whole variable domain, filled in from reference TRBV11-2 and TRBJ2-3, reads EAGVAQSPRYKIIEKRQSVAFWCNPISGHATLYWYQQILGQGPKLLIQFQNNGVVDDSQLPKDRFSAERLKGVDSTLKIQPAKLEDSAVYLCASSLGTGSVGTQYFGPGTRLTVL.

This clonotype was picked up many times. In DNA form, the CDR3 reads TGCGCCAGCAGCCAAGATGGGCCGGGGCCCGGCCACGAGCAGTACTTC. Translating it yields CASSQDGPGPGHEQYF. The chain combines TRBV4-1 with TRBJ2-7; the D call may be TRBD1 or TRBD2 (5 bases each). V lost 0 bases to trimming and J lost 5 bases, with 17 bases between them. This CDR3 spans 16 amino acids. In germline, CDR1 is MGHRA, CDR2 YSYEKL.

This clonotype has only a few counts. V usage is TRBV9 and J usage is TRBJ2-3; 8 bases fit TRBD1. In germline, CDR1 is SGDLS, CDR2 YYNGEE. This CDR3 has 14 amino acids. Germline trimming cut 3 bases from V and 5 bases from J; bases unmatched to any gene: 5. Here the CDR3 reads CASSGGQAGDTQYF. DNA for the CDR3: TGTGCCAGCAGCGGGGGACAGGCCGGAGATACGCAGTATTTT.

This clonotype was picked up many times. J is TRBJ1-5 and V is TRBV27, with D unresolved. This CDR3 spans 18 amino acids. Germline V gene data show CDR1 as MNHEY and CDR2 as SMNVEV (reference sequence). Trimming pared 2 bases from V and 0 bases from J, leaving 17 bases between. The CDR3 nucleotides read TGTGCCAGCAGTTTACGGGCGCCCGGAGTTTATAGCAATCAGCCCCAGCATTTT. It codes for CASSLRAPGVYSNQPQHF.

The sample holds many counts of this clonotype. The gene calls are TRBV11-1 and TRBJ2-3; 8 bases line up with TRBD2. V lost 4 bases and J lost 2; bases outside the gene matches: 8. CDR3 length equals 16 residues. Germline V CDR1 and CDR2: SGHAT, FQDESV (reference sequence). The CDR3 spells CASSSPGRGATDTQYF. The CDR3 DNA follows: TGTGCCAGCAGCTCCCCCGGGCGGGGGGCCACAGATACGCAGTATTTT.

This clonotype was picked up many times. This rearrangement joins TRBV18 to TRBJ2-7; D may correspond to TRBD1 or TRBD2 (6 bases each). Trimming pared 3 bases from V and 4 bases from J, leaving 13 bases between. The germline V gene encodes CDR1 KGHSH and CDR2 LQKENI. The CDR3 extends over 14 amino acids. For the CDR3, the DNA is TGTGCCAGCTCACCCGCCCGGGGGCAATACGAGCAGTACTTC. Amino acids: CASSPARGQYEQYF.

Ten or more counts support this clonotype. This sequence joins TRBV7-2 and TRBJ2-1; D is perhaps TRBD2 (6 bases). This CDR3 is built from 15 residues. The germline gives CDR1 SGHTA, CDR2 FQGNSA. V was pared by 2 bases and J by 2 bases, with 10 bases between. The DNA for the CDR3 is TGTGCCAGCAGCTTAACCGCGGGGCCCTACAATGAGCAGTTCTTC. Translating gives CASSLTAGPYNEQFF.

In its sample, this clonotype was seen a few times. This chain joins TRBV6-1 and TRBJ1-5, with no clear D. The CDR3 is 14 amino acids. Germline V gives CDR1 MNHNS, CDR2 SASEGT. Trimming pared 3 bases from V and 5 bases from J, leaving 11 bases between. The CDR3 nucleotides are TGTGCCAGCAGTGAGGACGGTTGGGATCAGCCCCAGCATTTT. This codes for CASSEDGWDQPQHF.

As regards this clonotype: Relative to the germline gene, one junction end is altered; a read error may explain this. The chain carries TRBV2 and TRBJ2-3; TRBD2 agrees at 7 bases. The germline V gene has CDR1 SNHLY and CDR2 FYNNEI. The CDR3 loop spans 16 amino acids. Here the CDR3 reads CARRLAGSASSDTQYF. The CDR3 nucleotides read TGTGCCAGGAGACTAGCCGGGTCGGCTAGCTCAGATACGCAATATTTT.

This clonotype has ten or more counts. The chain uses TRBV7-9 and TRBJ1-6; tentatively, D is TRBD1 (5 bases). V was clipped by 3 bases and J by 10 bases, with 13 bases between them. Germline V gene data show CDR1 as SEHNR and CDR2 as FQNEAQ (reference sequence). The CDR3 loop spans 14 amino acids. The CDR3 region has the DNA TGTGCCAGCAGCTTGCTGGACACGAACTCACCCCTCCACTTT. The encoded protein is CASSLLDTNSPLHF.

In this sample, this clonotype turned up many times. The J gene is TRBJ2-1, the V gene TRBV6-5; 10 bases fit TRBD1. The CDR3 sequence is 16 residues long. J lost 2 bases, V lost 0 bases, and 1 base had no gene match. Germline CDR1 MNHEY, CDR2 SVGAGI. The CDR3 loop reads CASSYSGTGAYNEQFF. DNA for the CDR3: TGTGCCAGCAGTTACTCGGGGACAGGGGCCTACAATGAGCAGTTCTTC.